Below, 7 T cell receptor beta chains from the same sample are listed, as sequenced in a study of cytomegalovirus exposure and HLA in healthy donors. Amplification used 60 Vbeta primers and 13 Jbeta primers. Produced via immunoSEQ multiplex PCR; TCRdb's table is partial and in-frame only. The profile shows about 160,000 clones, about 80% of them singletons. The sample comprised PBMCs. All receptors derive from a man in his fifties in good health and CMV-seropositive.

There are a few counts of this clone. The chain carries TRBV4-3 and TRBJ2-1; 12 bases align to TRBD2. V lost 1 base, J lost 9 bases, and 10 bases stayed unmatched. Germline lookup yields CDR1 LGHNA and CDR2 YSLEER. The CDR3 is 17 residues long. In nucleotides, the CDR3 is TGCGCCAGCAGCCAAGGAGCGGCTAGCGGGGGGGCGGCTGAGCAGTTCTTC. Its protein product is CASSQGAASGGAAEQFF.

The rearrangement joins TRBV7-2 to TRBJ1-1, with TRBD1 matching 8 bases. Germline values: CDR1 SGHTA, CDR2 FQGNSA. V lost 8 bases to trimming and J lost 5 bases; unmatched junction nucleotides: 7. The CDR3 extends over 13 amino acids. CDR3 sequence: CASAGQGRTEAFF. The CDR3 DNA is TGTGCCAGCGCCGGACAGGGCAGAACTGAAGCTTTCTTT.

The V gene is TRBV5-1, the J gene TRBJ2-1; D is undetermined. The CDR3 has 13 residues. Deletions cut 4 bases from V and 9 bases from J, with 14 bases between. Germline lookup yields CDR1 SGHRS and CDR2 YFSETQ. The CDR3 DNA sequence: TGCGCCAGCAGCCCGGGTCCCCGAGGTGAGCAGTTCTTC. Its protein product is CASSPGPRGEQFF.

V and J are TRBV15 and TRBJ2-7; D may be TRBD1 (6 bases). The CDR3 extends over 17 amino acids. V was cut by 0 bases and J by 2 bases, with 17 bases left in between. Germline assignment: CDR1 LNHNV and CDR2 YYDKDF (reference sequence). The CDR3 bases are TGTGCCACCAGCAGAGACCTGTTCCAAGGGGGAGCCTACGAGCAGTACTTC. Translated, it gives CATSRDLFQGGAYEQYF.

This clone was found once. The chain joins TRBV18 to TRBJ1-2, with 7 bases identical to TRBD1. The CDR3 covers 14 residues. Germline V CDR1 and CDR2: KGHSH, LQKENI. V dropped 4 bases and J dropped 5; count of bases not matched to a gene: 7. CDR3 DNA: TGTGCCAGCTCACAGACGACAGGGATGTATGGCTACACCTTC. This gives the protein CASSQTTGMYGYTF.

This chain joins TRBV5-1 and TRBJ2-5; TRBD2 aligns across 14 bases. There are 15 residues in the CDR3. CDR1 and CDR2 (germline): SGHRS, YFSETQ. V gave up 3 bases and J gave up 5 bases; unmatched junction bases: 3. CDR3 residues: CASSSGTSGGETQYF. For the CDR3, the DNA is TGCGCCAGCAGCTCCGGGACTAGCGGGGGTGAGACCCAGTACTTC.

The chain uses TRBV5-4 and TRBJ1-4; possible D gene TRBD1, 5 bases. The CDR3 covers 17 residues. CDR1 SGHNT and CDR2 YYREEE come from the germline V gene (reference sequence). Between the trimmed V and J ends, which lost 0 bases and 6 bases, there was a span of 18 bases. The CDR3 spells CASSLGAGDRRDEKLFF. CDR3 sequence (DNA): TGTGCCAGCAGCTTGGGGGCGGGGGACCGGCGGGATGAAAAACTGTTTTTT.